Reported below is one T cell receptor beta chain. This record belongs to a study of early T cells in non-severe SARS-CoV-2 infection. Study summary: Chains were unpaired, as sequencing was done on bulk RNA from unsorted whole blood.

Germline V gene sequence: CDR1 SGHAT, CDR2 FQNNGV. The CDR3 spans 14 residues. Between the trimmed V and J ends, which lost 3 bases and 2 bases, there was a span of 11 bases. Unique molecular identifiers (one per individual cDNA molecule) were attached. TCRdb ran MiXCR on the 5' RACE reads and lists one entry per CDR3 protein. The repertoire consists of fewer than 75,000 distinct CDR3 sequences, with around 20% occurring once and the leading ten covering about 15%. This specimen consisted of whole blood, obtained at baseline. The source is an adult who was a healthcare worker with PCR-confirmed SARS-CoV-2 infection or an uninfected control (not recorded which). The chain links TRBV11-2 to TRBJ2-7, with a tentative D call TRBD2 (5 bases). The CDR3 spells CASSLGSVPYEQYF. In nucleotides, the CDR3 is TGTGCCAGCAGCTTGGGGAGTGTGCCCTACGAGCAGTACTTC.